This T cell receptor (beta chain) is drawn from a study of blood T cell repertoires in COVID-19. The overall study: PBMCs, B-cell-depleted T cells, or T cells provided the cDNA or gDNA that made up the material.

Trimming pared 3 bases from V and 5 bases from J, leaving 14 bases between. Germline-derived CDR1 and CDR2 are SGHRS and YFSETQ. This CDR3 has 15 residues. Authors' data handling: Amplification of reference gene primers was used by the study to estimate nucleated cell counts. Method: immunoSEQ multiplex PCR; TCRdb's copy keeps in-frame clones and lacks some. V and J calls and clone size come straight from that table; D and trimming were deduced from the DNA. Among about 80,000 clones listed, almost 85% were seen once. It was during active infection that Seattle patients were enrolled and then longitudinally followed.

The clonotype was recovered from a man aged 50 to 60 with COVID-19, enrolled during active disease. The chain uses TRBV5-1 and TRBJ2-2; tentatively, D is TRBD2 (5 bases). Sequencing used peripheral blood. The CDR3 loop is CASSSVGVWTGELFF. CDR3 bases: TGCGCCAGCAGCTCAGTCGGGGTTTGGACCGGGGAGCTGTTTTTT.